This TCR beta chain is drawn from a study of blood T cell repertoires in COVID-19. Source study methods: Amplification of reference gene primers was used by the study to estimate nucleated cell counts. Some clones are missing from TCRdb's copy, which holds only in-frame ones; the method was immunoSEQ multiplex PCR. V and J calls and clone size are those listed in that table; D and trimming were worked out from the DNA. The sample lists 250,000 to 300,000 clones; 80% to 95% were seen once. Each participant's cohort was designated according to participant-reported clinical history. The source of this sequence is a woman between 25 and 40 years old who had recovered from COVID-19. The material sequenced was PBMCs or T cells enriched from blood (not recorded which).

CDR3 nucleotide sequence: TGTGCCAGCAGCTTAGTAGCGGGGGGGGAGACCCAGTACTTC. Translated: CASSLVAGGETQYF. This sequence joins TRBV7-9 and TRBJ2-5; TRBD2 agrees at 11 bases. The CDR3 sequence is 14 residues long. Germline V lookup: CDR1 SEHNR, CDR2 FQNEAQ (reference sequence). J lost 5 bases, V lost 1 base, and 0 bases had no gene match.